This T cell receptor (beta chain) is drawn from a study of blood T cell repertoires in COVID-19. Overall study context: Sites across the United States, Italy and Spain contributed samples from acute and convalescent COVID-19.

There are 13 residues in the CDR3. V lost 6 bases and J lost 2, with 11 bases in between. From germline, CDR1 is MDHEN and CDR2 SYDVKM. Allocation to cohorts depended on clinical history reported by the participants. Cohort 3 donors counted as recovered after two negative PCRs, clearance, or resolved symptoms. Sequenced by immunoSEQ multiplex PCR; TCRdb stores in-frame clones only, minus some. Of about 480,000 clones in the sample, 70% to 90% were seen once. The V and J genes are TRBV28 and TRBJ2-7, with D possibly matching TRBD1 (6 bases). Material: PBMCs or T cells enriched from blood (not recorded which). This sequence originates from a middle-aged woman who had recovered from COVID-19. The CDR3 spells CASRSQGTYEQYF. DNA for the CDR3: TGTGCCAGCAGGTCCCAGGGGACCTACGAGCAGTACTTC.